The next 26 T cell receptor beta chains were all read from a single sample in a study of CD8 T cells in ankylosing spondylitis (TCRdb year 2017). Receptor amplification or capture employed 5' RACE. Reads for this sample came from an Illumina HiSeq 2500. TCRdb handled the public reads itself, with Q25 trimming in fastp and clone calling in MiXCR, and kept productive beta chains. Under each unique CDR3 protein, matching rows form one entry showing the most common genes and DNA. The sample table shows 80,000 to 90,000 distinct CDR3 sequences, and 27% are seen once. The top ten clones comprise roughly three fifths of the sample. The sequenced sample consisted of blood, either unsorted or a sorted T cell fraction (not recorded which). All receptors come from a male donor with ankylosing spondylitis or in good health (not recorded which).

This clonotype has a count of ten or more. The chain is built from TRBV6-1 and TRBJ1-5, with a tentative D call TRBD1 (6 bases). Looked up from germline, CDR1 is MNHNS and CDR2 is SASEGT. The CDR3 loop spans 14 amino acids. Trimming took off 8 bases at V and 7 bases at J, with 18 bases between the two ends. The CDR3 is CASGGGGLKQPQHF. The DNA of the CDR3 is TGTGCCAGCGGAGGGGGGGGGCTTAAACAGCCCCAGCATTTT.

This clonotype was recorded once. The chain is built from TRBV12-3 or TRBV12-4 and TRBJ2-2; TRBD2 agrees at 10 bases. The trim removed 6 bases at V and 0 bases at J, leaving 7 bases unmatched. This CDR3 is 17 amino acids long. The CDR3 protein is CASRQTSGAANTGELFF. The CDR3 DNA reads TGTGCCAGCAGGCAAACTAGCGGGGCGGCGAACACCGGGGAGCTGTTTTTT.

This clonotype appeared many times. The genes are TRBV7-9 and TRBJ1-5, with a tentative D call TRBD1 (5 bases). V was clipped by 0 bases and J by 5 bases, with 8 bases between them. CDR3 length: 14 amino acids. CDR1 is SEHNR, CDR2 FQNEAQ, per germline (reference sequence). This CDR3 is CASSLAGGHQPQHF. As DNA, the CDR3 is TGTGCCAGCAGCTTAGCTGGGGGTCATCAGCCCCAGCATTTT.

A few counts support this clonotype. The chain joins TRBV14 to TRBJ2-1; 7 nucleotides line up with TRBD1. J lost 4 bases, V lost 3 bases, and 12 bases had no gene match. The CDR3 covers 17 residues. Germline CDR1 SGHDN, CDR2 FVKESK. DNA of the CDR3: TGTGCCAGCAGCCAGTACACAGGGGCTAATTTATACAATGAGCAGTTCTTC. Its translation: CASSQYTGANLYNEQFF.

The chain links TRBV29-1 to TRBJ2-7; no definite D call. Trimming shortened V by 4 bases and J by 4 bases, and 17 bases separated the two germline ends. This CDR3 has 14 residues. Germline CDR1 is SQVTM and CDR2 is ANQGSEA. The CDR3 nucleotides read TGCAGCGTTGTTAGGGCCGGCACTCGATACGAGCAGTACTTC. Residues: CSVVRAGTRYEQYF.

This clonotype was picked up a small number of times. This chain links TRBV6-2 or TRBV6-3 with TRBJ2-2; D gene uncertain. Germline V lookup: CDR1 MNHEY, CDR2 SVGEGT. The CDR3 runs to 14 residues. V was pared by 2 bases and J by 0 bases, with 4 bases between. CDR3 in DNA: TGTGCCAGCAGTTACAGGTCGAACACCGGGGAGCTGTTTTTT. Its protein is CASSYRSNTGELFF.

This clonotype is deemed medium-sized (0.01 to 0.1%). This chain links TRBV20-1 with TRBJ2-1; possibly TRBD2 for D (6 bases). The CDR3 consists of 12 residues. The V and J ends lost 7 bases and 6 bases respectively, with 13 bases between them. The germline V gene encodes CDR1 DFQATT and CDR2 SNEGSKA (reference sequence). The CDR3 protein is CSGRRVGNEQFF. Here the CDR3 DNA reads TGCAGTGGAAGGAGGGTAGGCAATGAGCAGTTCTTC.

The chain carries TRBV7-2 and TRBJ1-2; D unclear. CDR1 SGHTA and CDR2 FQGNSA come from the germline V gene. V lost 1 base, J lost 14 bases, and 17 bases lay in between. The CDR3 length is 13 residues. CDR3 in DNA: TGTGCCAGCAGCTTAGATAGTGGAGGGTCCGCTACCTTC. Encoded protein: CASSLDSGGSATF.

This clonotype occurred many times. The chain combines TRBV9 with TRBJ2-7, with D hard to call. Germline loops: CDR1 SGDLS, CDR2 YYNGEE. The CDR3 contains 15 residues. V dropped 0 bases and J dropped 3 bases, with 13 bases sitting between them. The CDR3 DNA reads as TGTGCCAGCAGCGTAGGGTCTCCTCCGATCTACGAGCAGTACTTC. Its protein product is CASSVGSPPIYEQYF.

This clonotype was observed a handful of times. CDR3 in DNA: TGCGCCAGCAGCTTCGAAATAGCGGGGCGGGGCAATGAGCAGTTCTTC. Its protein product is CASSFEIAGRGNEQFF. The chain is built from TRBV5-1 and TRBJ2-1; 8 bases fit TRBD2. The CDR3 covers 16 residues. Trimming cost V 2 bases and J 6 bases; bases outside gene matches: 10. The germline V gene encodes CDR1 SGHRS and CDR2 YFSETQ.

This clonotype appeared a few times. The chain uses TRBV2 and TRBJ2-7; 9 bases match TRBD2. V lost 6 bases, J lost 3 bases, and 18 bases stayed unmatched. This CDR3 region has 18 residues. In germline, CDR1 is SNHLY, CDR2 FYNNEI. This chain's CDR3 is CASRGDSGSSRNDYEQYF. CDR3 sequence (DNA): TGTGCCAGCAGAGGGGATAGCGGGAGTTCAAGGAACGACTACGAGCAGTACTTC. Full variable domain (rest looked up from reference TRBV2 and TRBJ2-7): EPEVTQTPSHQVTQMGQEVILRCVPISNHLYFYWYRQILGQKVEFLVSFYNNEISEKSEIFDDQFSVERPDGSNFTLKIRSTKLEDSAMYFCASRGDSGSSRNDYEQYFGPGTRLTVT.

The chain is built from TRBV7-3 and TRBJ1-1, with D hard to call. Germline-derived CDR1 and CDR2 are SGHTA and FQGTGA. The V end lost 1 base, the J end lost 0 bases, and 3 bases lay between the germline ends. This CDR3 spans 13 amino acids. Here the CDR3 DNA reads TGTGCCAGCAGCTTAAATGTGAACACTGAAGCTTTCTTT. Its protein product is CASSLNVNTEAFF.

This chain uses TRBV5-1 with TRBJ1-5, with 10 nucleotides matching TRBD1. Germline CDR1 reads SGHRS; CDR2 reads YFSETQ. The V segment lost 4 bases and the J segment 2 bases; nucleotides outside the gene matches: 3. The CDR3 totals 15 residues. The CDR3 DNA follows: TGCGCCAGCAGCAGTGGGACAGGGGGCAATCAGCCCCAGCATTTT. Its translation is CASSSGTGGNQPQHF.

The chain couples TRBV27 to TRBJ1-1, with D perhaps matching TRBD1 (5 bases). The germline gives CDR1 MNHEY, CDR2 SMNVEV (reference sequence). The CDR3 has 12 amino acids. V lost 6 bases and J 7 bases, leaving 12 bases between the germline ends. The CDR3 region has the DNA TGTGCCAGCAGGTACCCGGGGGGTGAAGCTTTCTTT. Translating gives CASRYPGGEAFF.

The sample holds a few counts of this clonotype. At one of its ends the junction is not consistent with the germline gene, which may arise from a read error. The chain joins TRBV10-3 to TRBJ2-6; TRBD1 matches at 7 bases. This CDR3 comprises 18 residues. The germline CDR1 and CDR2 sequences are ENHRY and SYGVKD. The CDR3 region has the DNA TGTGCCATCAGTGTCTCCGGGACAGATGTCTCTGGGGCCAACGGCCTGACTTTC. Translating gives CAISVSGTDVSGANGLTF.

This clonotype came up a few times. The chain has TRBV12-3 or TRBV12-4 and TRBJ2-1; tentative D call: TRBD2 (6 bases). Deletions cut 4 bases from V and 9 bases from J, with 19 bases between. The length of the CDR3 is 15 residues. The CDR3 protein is CASSSLGTLGGEQFF. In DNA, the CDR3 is TGTGCCAGCAGTTCACTGGGGACGTTGGGGGGTGAGCAGTTCTTC.

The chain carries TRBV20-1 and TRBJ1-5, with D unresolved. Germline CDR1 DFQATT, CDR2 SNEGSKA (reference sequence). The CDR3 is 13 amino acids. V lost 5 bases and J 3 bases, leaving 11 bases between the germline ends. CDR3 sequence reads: CSARTRVNQPQHF. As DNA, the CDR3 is TGCAGTGCTCGCACAAGAGTCAATCAGCCCCAGCATTTT.

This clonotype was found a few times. CDR3 sequence reads: CATSREPGDYGYTF. Written as DNA, the CDR3 is TGTGCCACCAGCAGAGAACCAGGGGACTATGGCTACACCTTC. J is TRBJ1-2 and V is TRBV15; possibly TRBD1 for D (6 bases). CDR3 length: 14 amino acids. Per germline, CDR1 LNHNV and CDR2 YYDKDF (reference sequence). V shed 0 bases and J shed 3 bases, with 8 bases lying between them.

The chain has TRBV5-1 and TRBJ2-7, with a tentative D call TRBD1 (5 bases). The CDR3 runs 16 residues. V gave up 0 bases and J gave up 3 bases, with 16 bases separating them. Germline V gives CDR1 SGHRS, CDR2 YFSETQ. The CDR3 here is CASSLGASRQSYEQYF. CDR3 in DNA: TGCGCCAGCAGCTTGGGGGCCAGCCGACAGAGCTACGAGCAGTACTTC.

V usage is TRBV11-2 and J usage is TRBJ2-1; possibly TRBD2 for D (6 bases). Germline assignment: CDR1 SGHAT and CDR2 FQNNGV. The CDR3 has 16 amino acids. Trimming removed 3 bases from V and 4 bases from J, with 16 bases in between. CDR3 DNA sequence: TGTGCCAGCAGCTTTCGGGGTAGCGGAGAATACAATGAGCAGTTCTTC. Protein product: CASSFRGSGEYNEQFF.

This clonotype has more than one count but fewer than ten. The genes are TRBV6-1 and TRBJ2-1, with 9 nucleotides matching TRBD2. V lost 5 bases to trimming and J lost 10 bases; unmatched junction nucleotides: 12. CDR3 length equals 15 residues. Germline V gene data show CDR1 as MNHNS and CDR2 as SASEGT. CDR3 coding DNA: TGTGCCAGCAGTAGAGCGGGAGGAAGAATAAGGGAGCAGTTCTTC. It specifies CASSRAGGRIREQFF.

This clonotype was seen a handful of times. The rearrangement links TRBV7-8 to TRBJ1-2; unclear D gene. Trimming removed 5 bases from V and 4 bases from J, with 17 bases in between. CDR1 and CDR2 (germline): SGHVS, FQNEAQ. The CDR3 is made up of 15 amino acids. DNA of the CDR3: TGTGCCAGCAGCCCTAGTTTCGGGCCGCTCTATGGCTACACCTTC. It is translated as CASSPSFGPLYGYTF.

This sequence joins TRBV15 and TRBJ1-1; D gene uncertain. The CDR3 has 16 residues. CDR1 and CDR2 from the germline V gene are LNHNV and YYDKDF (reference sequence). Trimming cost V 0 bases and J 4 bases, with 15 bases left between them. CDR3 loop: CATSREGGPGSTEAFF. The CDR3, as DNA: TGTGCCACCAGCAGAGAAGGTGGGCCCGGTAGCACTGAAGCTTTCTTT. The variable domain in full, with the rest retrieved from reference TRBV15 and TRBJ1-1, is DAMVIQNPRYQVTQFGKPVTLSCSQTLNHNVMYWYQQKSSQAPKLLFHYYDKDFNNEADTPDNFQSRRPNTSFCFLDIRSPGLGDTAMYLCATSREGGPGSTEAFFGQGTRLTVV.

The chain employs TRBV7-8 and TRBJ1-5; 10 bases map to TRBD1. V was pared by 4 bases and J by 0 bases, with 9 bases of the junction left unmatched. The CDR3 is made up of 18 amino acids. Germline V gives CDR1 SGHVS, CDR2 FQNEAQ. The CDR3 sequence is CASSSARTGGYSNQPQHF. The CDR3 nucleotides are TGTGCCAGCAGCTCAGCCAGGACAGGGGGGTATAGCAATCAGCCCCAGCATTTT.

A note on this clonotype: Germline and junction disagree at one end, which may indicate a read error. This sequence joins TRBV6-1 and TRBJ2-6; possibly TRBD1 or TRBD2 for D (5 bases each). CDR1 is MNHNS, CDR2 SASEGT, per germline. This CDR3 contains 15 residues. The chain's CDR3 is CASSPLRAGANGLTF. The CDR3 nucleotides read TGTGCCAGCAGTCCCCTGAGGGCTGGGGCCAACGGCCTGACTTTC.

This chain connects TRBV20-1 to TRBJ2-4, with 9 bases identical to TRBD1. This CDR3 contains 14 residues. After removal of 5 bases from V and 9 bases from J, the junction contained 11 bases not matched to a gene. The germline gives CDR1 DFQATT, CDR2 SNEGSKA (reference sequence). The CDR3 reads CSAFEGQGLGIQYF. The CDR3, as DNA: TGCAGTGCTTTCGAGGGACAGGGCCTGGGCATTCAGTACTTC.